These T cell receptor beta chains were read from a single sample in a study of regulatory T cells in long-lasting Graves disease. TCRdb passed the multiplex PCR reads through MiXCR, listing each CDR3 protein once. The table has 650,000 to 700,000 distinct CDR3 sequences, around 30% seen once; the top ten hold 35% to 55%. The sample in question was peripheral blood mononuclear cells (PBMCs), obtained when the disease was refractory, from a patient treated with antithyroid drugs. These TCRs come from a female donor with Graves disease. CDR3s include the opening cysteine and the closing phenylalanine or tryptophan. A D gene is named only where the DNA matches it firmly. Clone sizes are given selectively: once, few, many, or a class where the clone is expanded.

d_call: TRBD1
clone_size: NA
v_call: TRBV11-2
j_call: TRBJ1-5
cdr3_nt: TGTGCCAGCAGCTTGGGACAGATGAATCAGCCCCAGCATTTT
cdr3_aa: CASSLGQMNQPQHF

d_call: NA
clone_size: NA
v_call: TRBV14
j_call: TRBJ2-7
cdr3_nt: TGTGCCAGCAGCCAAGGTAGGGGAGCCTACGAGCAGTACTTC
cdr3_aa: CASSQGRGAYEQYF

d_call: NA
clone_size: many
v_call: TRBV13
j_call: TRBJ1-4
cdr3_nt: TGTGCCAGCAGCACCCAGCGGGGAAATGAAAAACTGTTTTTT
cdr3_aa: CASSTQRGNEKLFF

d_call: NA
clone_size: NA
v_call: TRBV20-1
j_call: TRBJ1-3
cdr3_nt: TGCAGTGCCCAGGGGCCCGGAAACACCATATATTTT
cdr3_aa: CSAQGPGNTIYF

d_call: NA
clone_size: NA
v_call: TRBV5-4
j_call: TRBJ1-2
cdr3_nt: TGTGCCAGCAGGGACATGACGAGTGGCTACACCTTC
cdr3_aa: CASRDMTSGYTF

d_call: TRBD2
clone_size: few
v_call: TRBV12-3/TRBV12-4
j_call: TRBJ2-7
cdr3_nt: TGTGCCAGCAGTTTATCCTCTCTAGCGGGTTTTTCCTACGAGCAGTACTTC
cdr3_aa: CASSLSSLAGFSYEQYF

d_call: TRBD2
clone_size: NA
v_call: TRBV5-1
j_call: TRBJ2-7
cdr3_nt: TGCGCCAGCAGCTTGAGGACTAGCCGCTACGAGCAGTACTTC
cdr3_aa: CASSLRTSRYEQYF

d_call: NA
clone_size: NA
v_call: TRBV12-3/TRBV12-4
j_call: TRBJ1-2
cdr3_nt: TGTGCCAGCAGTTTGTCGGGGGAGCTGCCGGGCTACACCTTC
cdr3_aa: CASSLSGELPGYTF

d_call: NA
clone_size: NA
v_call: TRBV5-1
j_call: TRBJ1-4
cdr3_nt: TGCGCCAGCAGCTTGTTGAAAGATGAAAAACTGTTTTTT
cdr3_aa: CASSLLKDEKLFF

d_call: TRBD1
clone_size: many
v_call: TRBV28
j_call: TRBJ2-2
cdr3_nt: TGTGCCAGCAGTCGCGACAGGGGAACCGGGGAGCTGTTTTTT
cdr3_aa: CASSRDRGTGELFF

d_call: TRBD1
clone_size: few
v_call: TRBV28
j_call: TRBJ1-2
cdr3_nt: TGTGCCAGCAGTTTACAGGGGGCGTTCGGCTACACCTTC
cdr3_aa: CASSLQGAFGYTF

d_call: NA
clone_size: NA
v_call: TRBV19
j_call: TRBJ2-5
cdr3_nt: TGTGCCAGTAGTACGGCCGCACAAGGAGACCAGTACTTC
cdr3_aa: CASSTAAQGDQYF

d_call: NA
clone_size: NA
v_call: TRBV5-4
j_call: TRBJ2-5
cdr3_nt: TGTGCCAGCAGCCCCCCCGGCGGACTCCAAGAGACCCAGTACTTC
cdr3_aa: CASSPPGGLQETQYF